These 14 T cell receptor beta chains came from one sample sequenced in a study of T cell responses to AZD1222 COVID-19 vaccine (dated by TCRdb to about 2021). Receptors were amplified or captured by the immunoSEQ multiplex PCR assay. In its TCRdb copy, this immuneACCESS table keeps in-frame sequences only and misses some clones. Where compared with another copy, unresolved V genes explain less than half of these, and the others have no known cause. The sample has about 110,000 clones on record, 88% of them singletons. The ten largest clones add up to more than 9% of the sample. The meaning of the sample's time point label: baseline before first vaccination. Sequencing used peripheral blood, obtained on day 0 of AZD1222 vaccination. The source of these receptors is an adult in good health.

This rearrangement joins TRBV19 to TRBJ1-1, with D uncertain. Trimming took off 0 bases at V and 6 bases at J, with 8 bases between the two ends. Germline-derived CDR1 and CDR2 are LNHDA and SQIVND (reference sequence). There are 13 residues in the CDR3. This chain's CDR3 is CASSIDGVAEAFF. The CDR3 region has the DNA TGTGCCAGTAGTATAGATGGGGTGGCTGAAGCTTTCTTT.

CDR3 nucleotide sequence: TGTGCCAGCAGCCAAGAGGCGGCGGGGGTGAACTATGGCTACACCTTC. Its protein is CASSQEAAGVNYGYTF. The V and J genes are TRBV4-2 and TRBJ1-2, with D possibly matching TRBD1 (5 bases). V lost 0 bases to trimming and J lost 2 bases, with 13 bases between them. Per germline, CDR1 LGHNA and CDR2 YNFKEQ. The CDR3 has 16 amino acids.

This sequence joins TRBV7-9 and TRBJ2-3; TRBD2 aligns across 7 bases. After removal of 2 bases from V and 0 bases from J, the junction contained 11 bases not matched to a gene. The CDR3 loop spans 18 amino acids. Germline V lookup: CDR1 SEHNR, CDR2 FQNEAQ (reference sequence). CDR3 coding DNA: TGTGCCAGCAGCTTATACCTACAAGCGGGACTAAGCACAGATACGCAGTATTTT. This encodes CASSLYLQAGLSTDTQYF.

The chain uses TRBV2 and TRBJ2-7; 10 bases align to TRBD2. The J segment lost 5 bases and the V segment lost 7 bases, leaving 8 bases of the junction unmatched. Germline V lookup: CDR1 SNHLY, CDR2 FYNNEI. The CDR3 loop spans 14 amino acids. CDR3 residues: CASTSSGRLNEQYF. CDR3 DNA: TGTGCCAGCACCTCTAGCGGGAGATTGAACGAGCAGTACTTC.

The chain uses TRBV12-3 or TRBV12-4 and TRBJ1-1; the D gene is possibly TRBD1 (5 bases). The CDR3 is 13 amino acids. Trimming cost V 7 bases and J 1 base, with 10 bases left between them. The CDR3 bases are TGTGCCAGCACTAGACAGCAGAACACTGAAGCTTTCTTT. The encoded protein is CASTRQQNTEAFF.

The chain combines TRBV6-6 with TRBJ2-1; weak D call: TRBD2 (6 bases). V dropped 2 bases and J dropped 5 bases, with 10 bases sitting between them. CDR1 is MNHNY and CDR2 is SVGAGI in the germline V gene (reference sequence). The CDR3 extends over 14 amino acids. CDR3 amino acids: CASSYQRADNEQFF. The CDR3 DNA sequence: TGTGCCAGCAGTTACCAGCGGGCGGACAATGAGCAGTTCTTC.

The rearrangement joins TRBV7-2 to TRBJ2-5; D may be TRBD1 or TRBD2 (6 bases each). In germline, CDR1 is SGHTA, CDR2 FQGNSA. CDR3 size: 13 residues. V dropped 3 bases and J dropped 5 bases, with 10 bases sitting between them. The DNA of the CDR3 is TGTGCCAGCAGCTTGGGGGGCAGGGAGACCCAGTACTTC. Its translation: CASSLGGRETQYF.

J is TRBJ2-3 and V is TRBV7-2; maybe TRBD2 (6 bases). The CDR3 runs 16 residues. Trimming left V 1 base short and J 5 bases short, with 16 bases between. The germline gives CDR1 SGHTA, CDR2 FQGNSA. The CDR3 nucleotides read TGTGCCAGCAGCTTAGACTCTGGGCGCGGGGTAGATACGCAGTATTTT. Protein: CASSLDSGRGVDTQYF.

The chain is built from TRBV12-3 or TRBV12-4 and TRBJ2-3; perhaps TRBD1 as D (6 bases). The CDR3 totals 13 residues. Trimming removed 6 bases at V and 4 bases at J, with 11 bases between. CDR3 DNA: TGTGCCAGCAGCCCCGGGACATCAGATACGCAGTATTTT. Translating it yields CASSPGTSDTQYF.

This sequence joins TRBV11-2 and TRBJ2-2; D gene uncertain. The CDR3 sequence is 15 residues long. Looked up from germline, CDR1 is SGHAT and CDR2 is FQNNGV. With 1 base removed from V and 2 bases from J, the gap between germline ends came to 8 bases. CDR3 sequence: CASSLGTLNTGELFF. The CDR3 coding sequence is TGTGCCAGCAGCTTAGGGACCCTCAACACCGGGGAGCTGTTTTTT.

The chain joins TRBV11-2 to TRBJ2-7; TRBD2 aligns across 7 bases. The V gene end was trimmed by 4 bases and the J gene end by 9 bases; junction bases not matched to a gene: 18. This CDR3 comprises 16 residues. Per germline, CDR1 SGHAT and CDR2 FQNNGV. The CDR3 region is CASSSTLAEGLRGQYF. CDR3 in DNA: TGTGCCAGCAGCTCGACCCTAGCGGAGGGGCTACGTGGGCAGTACTTC.

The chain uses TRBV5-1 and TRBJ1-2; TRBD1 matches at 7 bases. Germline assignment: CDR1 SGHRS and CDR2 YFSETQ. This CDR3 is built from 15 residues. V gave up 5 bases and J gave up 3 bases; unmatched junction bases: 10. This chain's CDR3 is CASRGGSTSDYGYTF. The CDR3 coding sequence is TGCGCCAGCAGAGGGGGCTCAACGAGCGACTATGGCTACACCTTC.

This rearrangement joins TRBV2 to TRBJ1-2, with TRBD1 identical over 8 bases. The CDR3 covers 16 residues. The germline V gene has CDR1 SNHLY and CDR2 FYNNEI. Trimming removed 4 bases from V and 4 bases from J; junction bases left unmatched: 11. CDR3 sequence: CASSGRGREGIYGYTF. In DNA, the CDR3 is TGTGCCAGCAGTGGCAGGGGGCGCGAGGGTATCTATGGCTACACCTTC. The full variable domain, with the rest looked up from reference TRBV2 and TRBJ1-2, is EPEVTQTPSHQVTQMGQEVILRCVPISNHLYFYWYRQILGQKVEFLVSFYNNEISEKSEIFDDQFSVERPDGSNFTLKIRSTKLEDSAMYFCASSGRGREGIYGYTFGSGTRLTVV.

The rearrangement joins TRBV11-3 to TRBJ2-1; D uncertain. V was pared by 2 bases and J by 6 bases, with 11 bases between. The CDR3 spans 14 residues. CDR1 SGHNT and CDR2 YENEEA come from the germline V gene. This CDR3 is CASSLPNYPNEQFF. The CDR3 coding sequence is TGTGCCAGCAGCTTACCCAATTACCCCAATGAGCAGTTCTTC.